This T cell receptor beta chain was documented in a study of blood T cell repertoires in COVID-19 (dated by TCRdb to the early 2020s). Regarding the complete study: Collaborator samples came from the United States, Italy and Spain and covered acute and convalescent phases of COVID-19. The prospective study material was composed of cDNA or gDNA derived from T cells, B-cell-depleted T cells, or PBMCs. The dataset comprised deeply sampled blood TCRbeta repertoires from subjects exposed to, actively infected with, or recovered from COVID-19. The repertoires were made available in a free public database intended to serve as a resource for research on the immune response to SARS-CoV-2. Samples were obtained from the ongoing ImmuneRACE study (first 160 participants) and from over 1,000 subjects provided by 6 global collaborators. Nearly every sample came with metadata listing a de-identified subject ID, COVID-19 status, age in years and sex. Where HLA class I and class II types were available, the types were taken from metadata supplied by the sample provider, not from assay-based typing. What the authors observed across the whole study: Clinical and demographic metadata were provided uncurated, with the amount varying by source and participant.

TCRbeta CDR3 regions were amplified from genomic DNA by means of the immunoSEQ Assay, a bias-controlled multiplex PCR. In the source study's methods: Within the assay, amplification of reference gene primers was used to estimate how many nucleated cells each sample contained. To quantify the absolute abundance of each unique TCRbeta CDR3 rearrangement, sequence reads were collapsed and filtered. For each sample, productive Simpson clonality was calculated as the square root of Simpson's diversity index across productive rearrangements. The table was pulled from immuneACCESS by TCRdb, which kept in-frame rearrangements only. Such tables lose some clones; where checked, under half of the loss comes from unresolved V genes, and the rest has no known cause. V and J calls plus clone size are reproduced from that table; the DNA served to infer D and trimming. The sample records a few hundred thousand clones, under 90% of which are singletons. About 3% of the sample goes to the ten largest clones.

As regards this clone: Its antigen is still unknown. Qualities for individual bases were not recorded, and no much larger clone is one base off.

Whole blood was collected in K2EDTA tubes by collaborating institutions according to the institutions' own protocols. For TCRbeta analysis, collaborator samples were shipped as frozen whole blood, as isolated PBMCs, or as DNA extracted from either sample type. The CDR3 measures 15 amino acids from cysteine to phenylalanine. Just the 45-base CDR3 DNA is kept, in frame starting at base 1. According to the germline V gene, CDR1 reads SGHRS and CDR2 reads YFSETQ. Trimming leaves V shorter by 0 bases and J shorter by 3 bases, with the junction holding 6 bases beyond the gene matches. Sequenced sample: peripheral blood. The chain is made from TRBV5-1 and TRBJ2-7, with TRBD2 matching 7 junction bases. The receptor comes from a woman aged 18-29 years with acute or convalescent COVID-19. The DNA sequence is TGCGCCAGCAGCTTGGGATCTAGCGGATACTACGAGCAGTACTTC. Translated, it reads CASSLGSSGYYEQYF.